The rows below give T cell receptor beta chains drawn from one sample of a study of T cell clones after liver transplantation. TCRdb's table, derived via immunoSEQ multiplex PCR, lists solely in-frame clones and lacks some. The data contain roughly 57,000 clones, about 64% of them seen just once; the ten biggest clones take up 15%. Material: CD4+ T cells from blood, obtained before liver transplant. These receptors all stem from a human donor who received a liver transplant. CDR3s include the opening cysteine and the closing phenylalanine or tryptophan. A D gene is named only where the DNA matches it firmly. Clone size is shown for a subset of rows, as once, few, many or a class of expanded clone.

J: TRBJ2-7
V: TRBV5-1
length: 15
D: -
size: few
DNA: TGCGCCAGCAGCTTGGGAGTTAGCGGCTCCTACGAGCAGTACTTC
CDR3: CASSLGVSGSYEQYF

J: TRBJ2-3
V: TRBV5-1
length: 15
D: -
size: -
DNA: TGCGCCAGCAGCAATCACGGACTCCTCACAGATACGCAGTATTTT
CDR3: CASSNHGLLTDTQYF

J: TRBJ2-1
V: TRBV11-2
length: 17
D: TRBD1
size: -
DNA: TGTGCCAGCAGCCCCCCTCCGGGACAGGGTGGGTCGAATGAGCAGTTCTTC
CDR3: CASSPPPGQGGSNEQFF

J: TRBJ2-3
V: TRBV5-4
length: 14
D: -
size: few
DNA: TGTGCCAGCAGCCGGCAGGGAAGCACAGATACGCAGTATTTT
CDR3: CASSRQGSTDTQYF

J: TRBJ1-2
V: TRBV6-1
length: 12
D: -
size: -
DNA: TGTGCCAGCAGACAGGGCTGGTGGGGCTACACCTTC
CDR3: CASRQGWWGYTF

J: TRBJ1-2
V: TRBV9
length: 15
D: -
size: -
DNA: TGTGCCAGCAGCGTAGAAGGGCGTAGGGGGTATGGCTACACCTTC
CDR3: CASSVEGRRGYGYTF

J: TRBJ2-1
V: TRBV29-1
length: 13
D: TRBD2
size: -
DNA: TGCAGCGCTGGGGCGGGGGGCCTCAATGAGCAGTTCTTC
CDR3: CSAGAGGLNEQFF

J: TRBJ1-2
V: TRBV27
length: 13
D: -
size: -
DNA: TGTGCCAGCAGTTACGGGGGGCCCTATGGCTACACCTTC
CDR3: CASSYGGPYGYTF

J: TRBJ1-2
V: TRBV18
length: 15
D: -
size: -
DNA: TGTGCCAGCTCACCACGACAGGCCACTAACTATGGCTACACCTTC
CDR3: CASSPRQATNYGYTF

J: TRBJ1-6
V: TRBV27
length: 13
D: TRBD1
size: -
DNA: TGTGCCAGCAGACCCGGACAGGGTTCGGCCCTCCACTTT
CDR3: CASRPGQGSALHF

J: TRBJ2-3
V: TRBV18
length: 19
D: -
size: -
DNA: TGTGCCAGCTCACGCCAGCCGGGCGGGGCCCTACTCGAAGCGGATACGCAGTATTTT
CDR3: CASSRQPGGALLEADTQYF

J: TRBJ1-2
V: TRBV4-1
length: 16
D: -
size: -
DNA: TGCGCCAGCAGCCAGGAACGAACAGGGAGGGGCTATGGCTACACCTTC
CDR3: CASSQERTGRGYGYTF

J: TRBJ2-1
V: TRBV14
length: 13
D: TRBD1
size: few
DNA: TGTGCCAGCAGCAACAGGGGAAGCGGTGAGCAGTTCTTC
CDR3: CASSNRGSGEQFF

J: TRBJ2-7
V: TRBV20-1
length: 11
D: -
size: -
DNA: TGCAGTGCTAGGACAACCTACGAGCAGTACTTC
CDR3: CSARTTYEQYF

J: TRBJ1-6
V: TRBV7-9
length: 19
D: TRBD1
size: -
DNA: TGTGCCAGCAGCTTAGAGACGGCAGGGGGCGCGTCGAGGGGGTCACCCCTCCACTTT
CDR3: CASSLETAGGASRGSPLHF

J: TRBJ2-1
V: TRBV11-2
length: 14
D: -
size: -
DNA: TGTGCCAGCAGCTTATCCAGGGTAGCCAATGAGCAGTTCTTC
CDR3: CASSLSRVANEQFF

J: TRBJ2-3
V: TRBV6-5
length: 16
D: TRBD2
size: -
DNA: TGTGCCAGCAGTTACCTGGGGACTAGCGATACAGATACGCAGTATTTT
CDR3: CASSYLGTSDTDTQYF

J: TRBJ2-7
V: TRBV29-1
length: 14
D: TRBD2
size: many
DNA: TGCAGCGTTGTCGTAACTAGCGGGGGGAAGGAGCAGTACTTC
CDR3: CSVVVTSGGKEQYF

J: TRBJ2-7
V: TRBV5-5
length: 16
D: TRBD2
size: -
DNA: TGTGCCAGCAGCTTGAGGGGTAGCGGGGTCTCCTACGAGCAGTACTTC
CDR3: CASSLRGSGVSYEQYF

J: TRBJ2-3
V: TRBV5-1
length: 15
D: -
size: -
DNA: TGCGCCAGCAGCTCCCCCTGGGGCTCCAGGGATACGCAGTATTTT
CDR3: CASSSPWGSRDTQYF

J: TRBJ1-2
V: TRBV7-9
length: 14
D: TRBD1
size: many
DNA: TGTGCCAGCAGCCCGCCACAGGGGGACTATGGCTACACCTTC
CDR3: CASSPPQGDYGYTF

J: TRBJ1-5
V: TRBV5-1
length: 14
D: -
size: few
DNA: TGCGCCAGCAGCTTGGGGGGGGTTGGTCAGCCCCAGCATTTT
CDR3: CASSLGGVGQPQHF

J: TRBJ2-7
V: TRBV6-5
length: 14
D: TRBD1
size: -
DNA: TGTGCCAGCAGTCGTCAACAGGGGGCAAGGGAGCAGTACTTC
CDR3: CASSRQQGAREQYF

J: TRBJ2-1
V: TRBV9
length: 14
D: TRBD1
size: few
DNA: TGTGCCAGCAGCGTAGAACAGGGGGCAAGGGAGCAGTTCTTC
CDR3: CASSVEQGAREQFF

J: TRBJ2-1
V: TRBV19
length: 14
D: -
size: once
DNA: TGTGCCAGTAGTATCCTACTAACGGGGTATGAGCAGTTCTTC
CDR3: CASSILLTGYEQFF

J: TRBJ1-2
V: TRBV10-2
length: 12
D: -
size: once
DNA: TGCGCCAGCAGGCCCCTCGAGGGTGGCTACACCTTC
CDR3: CASRPLEGGYTF

J: TRBJ2-1
V: TRBV7-6
length: 16
D: -
size: -
DNA: TGTGCCAGCAGCCCCGGTGGCAGGGGTTCCTACAATGAGCAGTTCTTC
CDR3: CASSPGGRGSYNEQFF

J: TRBJ1-6
V: TRBV7-9
length: 15
D: TRBD1
size: -
DNA: TGTGCCAGCAGCTTGGACAGGGCCAATAATTCACCCCTCCACTTT
CDR3: CASSLDRANNSPLHF

J: TRBJ1-1
V: TRBV5-1
length: 16
D: TRBD1
size: -
DNA: TGCGCCAGCAGCGAGAACGGAGACAGGGCGAACACTGAAGCTTTCTTT
CDR3: CASSENGDRANTEAFF